This T cell receptor (beta chain) was sequenced for a study of PD-1 blockade in classical Hodgkin lymphoma. Overall study results and limits: Patients who initiated nivolumab within 1 year of ASCT were excluded. Patients newly diagnosed and complete responders had comparable baseline diversity.

All patients relapsed after autologous stem cell transplantation, and brentuximab vedotin exposure varied. This clone was observed a single time. Its specificity is not known. Sequencing was performed with immunoSEQ multiplex PCR; in TCRdb, only in-frame clones are kept and a portion is missing. The repertoire holds under 100,000 clones, with roughly 83% as singletons. Germline values: CDR1 SGHVS, CDR2 FNYEAQ. V was clipped by 4 bases and J by 7 bases; unmatched bases: 4. This CDR3 has 14 residues. The rearrangement joins TRBV7-6 to TRBJ2-7, with 13 positions matching TRBD2. This clonotype originated in a human donor with classical Hodgkin lymphoma. This specimen was peripheral blood mononuclear cells (PBMCs), taken at baseline. The CDR3 nucleotides read TGTGCCAGCAGCTCAAGACTAGCGGGAGGAGAGCAGTACTTC. Translated, it gives CASSSRLAGGEQYF.